A selection of T cell receptor beta chains follows, all from one sample in a study of T cells in Graves' hyperthyroidism and ophthalmopathy. TCRdb called the multiplex PCR reads again in MiXCR, with one record for every CDR3 protein. The sample has approximately 410,000 distinct CDR3 sequences; approximately 15% are singletons. The sequenced sample was blood. These receptor sequences come from a man between 18 and 29 years old with Graves' ophthalmopathy. The CDR3 runs from the conserved cysteine through the conserved F or W. A D gene is named only where the DNA matches it firmly. Clone size is given for some rows only: seen once, a few or many times, or a class if the clone is expanded.

DNA,CDR3,size,D,V,J
TGTGCCAGCAGCTTGGGGACTAGCGGCACCGGGGAGCTGTTTTTT,CASSLGTSGTGELFF,many,TRBD2,TRBV7-9,TRBJ2-2
TGTGCCAGCAGTTTTCGGCCTGTAACCCCCCCAAACATTCAGTACTTC,CASSFRPVTPPNIQYF,many,-,TRBV27,TRBJ2-4
TGCAGTGCTCCCGGACGGCCTAACTATGGCTACACCTTC,CSAPGRPNYGYTF,many,-,TRBV20-1,TRBJ1-2
TGCAGCGTTTTTTTGGCAGGCTACGAGCAGTACTTC,CSVFLAGYEQYF,many,-,TRBV29-1,TRBJ2-7
TGTGCCAGCAGGTTCAGGGGCTACGAGCAGTACTTC,CASRFRGYEQYF,-,-,TRBV6-2/TRBV6-3,TRBJ2-7
TGTGCCAGCAGTCCGACAGGGGGTTCGTTAAATTCACCCCTCCACTTT,CASSPTGGSLNSPLHF,many,TRBD1,TRBV11-2,TRBJ1-6
TGTGCCAGCTCACCAGGGGTCGTCTCCTACGAGCAGTACTTC,CASSPGVVSYEQYF,many,-,TRBV18,TRBJ2-7
TGCAGTGCCCGGTACAGGGAAACTGAAGCTTTCTTT,CSARYRETEAFF,many,-,TRBV20-1,TRBJ1-1
TGTGCCAGCAGCTTATTGGGGTGGAATTCACCCCTCCACTTT,CASSLLGWNSPLHF,many,-,TRBV7-2,TRBJ1-6
TGTGCCAGCAGTTTTAGGGGACTAGCGGTTGGGCGGAACACCGGGGAGCTGTTTTTT,CASSFRGLAVGRNTGELFF,many,TRBD2,TRBV12-3/TRBV12-4,TRBJ2-2
TGCGCCAGCAGCCACCGGACAGGGAACACTGAAGCTTTCTTT,CASSHRTGNTEAFF,many,TRBD1,TRBV4-1,TRBJ1-1
TGTGCTAGTGGTTTTCTATTACGGGCAGGGGGCGAGGATACTGAAGCTTTCTTT,CASGFLLRAGGEDTEAFF,many,TRBD1,TRBV12-5,TRBJ1-1
TGTGCCAGCAGTTTTATGTACCGGGACAGGGGGCGGGTTGAGCAGTTCTTC,CASSFMYRDRGRVEQFF,many,TRBD1,TRBV6-2/TRBV6-3,TRBJ2-1
TGTGCCAGCAGCGTAGCTCTAGCGGGATCCCTCTCGAGCTCCTACAATGAGCAGTTCTTC,CASSVALAGSLSSSYNEQFF,many,TRBD2,TRBV9,TRBJ2-1